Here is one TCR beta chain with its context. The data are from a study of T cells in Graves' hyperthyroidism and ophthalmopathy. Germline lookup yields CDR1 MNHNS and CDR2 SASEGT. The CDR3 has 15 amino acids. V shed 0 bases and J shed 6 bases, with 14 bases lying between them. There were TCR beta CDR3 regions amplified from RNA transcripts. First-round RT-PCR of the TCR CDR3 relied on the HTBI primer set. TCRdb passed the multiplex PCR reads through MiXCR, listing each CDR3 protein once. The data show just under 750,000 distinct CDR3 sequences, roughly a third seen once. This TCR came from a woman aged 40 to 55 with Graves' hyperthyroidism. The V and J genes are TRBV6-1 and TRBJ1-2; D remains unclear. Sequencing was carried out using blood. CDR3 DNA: TGTGCCAGCAGTGAAGCGAAAGGGCAGAGGAATGGCTACACCTTC. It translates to CASSEAKGQRNGYTF.